Below, 28 T cell receptor beta chains from the same sample are listed, as sequenced in a study of blood T cell repertoires in COVID-19. Profiling relied on immunoSEQ multiplex PCR, and the TCRdb table lists in-frame clones only, not all of them. The sample lists 70,000 to 90,000 clones; 78% were seen once. Material for sequencing was peripheral blood. These receptors originate from a human donor in a cohort sampled during active COVID-19.

The V call is TRBV5-1, the J call TRBJ2-2; TRBD2 agrees at 10 bases. Unmatched junction bases numbered 8, after V lost 4 bases and J lost 5 bases. The germline gives CDR1 SGHRS, CDR2 YFSETQ. The CDR3 runs to 16 residues. As DNA, the CDR3 is TGCGCCAGCAGCCAAAAGACTAGCGGGTGGACCGGGGAGCTGTTTTTT. This codes for CASSQKTSGWTGELFF. The full variable domain, its missing parts supplied by reference TRBV5-1 and TRBJ2-2, is KAGVTQTPRYLIKTRGQQVTLSCSPISGHRSVSWYQQTPGQGLQFLFEYFSETQRNKGNFPGRFSGRQFSNSRSEMNVSTLELGDSALYLCASSQKTSGWTGELFFGEGSRLTVL.

V gene TRBV5-5 combines with J gene TRBJ1-2; D is possibly TRBD1 (6 bases). Trimming left V 0 bases short and J 4 bases short, with 13 bases between. Germline assignment: CDR1 SGHKS and CDR2 YYEKEE (reference sequence). CDR3 length: 15 residues. The CDR3 sequence: CASSLGIQGSYGYTF. Here the CDR3 DNA reads TGTGCCAGCAGCTTGGGGATACAGGGAAGCTATGGCTACACCTTC.

The V and J genes are TRBV5-1 and TRBJ1-2; D is perhaps TRBD1 (5 bases). Trimming stripped 4 bases from V and 2 bases from J, with 18 bases between. The CDR3 spans 16 residues. In germline, CDR1 is SGHRS, CDR2 YFSETQ. CDR3 bases: TGCGCCAGCAGCCGAGAGTCCGGGGGGATGAACTATGGCTACACCTTC. Its protein product is CASSRESGGMNYGYTF.

The genes are TRBV6-5 and TRBJ1-1; D is ambiguous. CDR1 and CDR2 from the germline V gene are MNHEY and SVGAGI. Trimming took 2 bases from V and 4 from J, leaving 8 bases between them. This CDR3 comprises 13 residues. CDR3 amino acids: CASSYGAATEAFF. The CDR3 region has the DNA TGTGCCAGCAGTTACGGCGCGGCCACTGAAGCTTTCTTT.

This clone was found many times. The rearrangement uses TRBV5-1 and TRBJ2-7; 8 nucleotides line up with TRBD1. The CDR3 is 18 residues long. V shed 2 bases, J shed 0 bases, and the junction held 13 bases outside the gene matches. CDR1 and CDR2 (germline): SGHRS, YFSETQ. CDR3 in DNA: TGCGCCAGCAGCTTTTTTCCGGGACAGGTCAGGAGCTCCTACGAGCAGTACTTC. Protein: CASSFFPGQVRSSYEQYF.

The chain is built from TRBV14 and TRBJ2-7; 9 bases match TRBD1. Trimming at V came to 2 bases and at J to 4 bases, leaving 6 bases not matched to a gene. In germline, CDR1 is SGHDN, CDR2 FVKESK. This CDR3 is 15 amino acids long. The CDR3 here is CASSQSGTGKYEQYF. DNA of the CDR3: TGTGCCAGCAGCCAATCAGGGACAGGGAAGTACGAGCAGTACTTC.

This clone appeared once. This sequence joins TRBV6-5 and TRBJ1-4, with 7 bases aligning to TRBD1. Losses at the gene ends were 4 bases for V and 6 bases for J; bases not matched to a gene: 8. There are 15 residues in the CDR3. From germline, CDR1 is MNHEY and CDR2 SVGAGI. The CDR3 loop reads CASSSWTGSYEKLFF. The CDR3 nucleotides are TGTGCCAGCAGTTCTTGGACAGGATCCTATGAAAAACTGTTTTTT.

This clone was counted between two and nine times. The J gene is TRBJ2-1, the V gene TRBV5-5; 8 bases match TRBD2. Germline assignment: CDR1 SGHKS and CDR2 YYEKEE (reference sequence). V was clipped by 2 bases and J by 7 bases; unmatched bases: 14. This CDR3 spans 17 amino acids. In nucleotides, the CDR3 is TGTGCCAGCAGCTTCTTTAATCCAGGGACTAGTTTAAATGAGCAGTTCTTC. Protein sequence: CASSFFNPGTSLNEQFF. The entire variable domain, with the rest obtained from reference TRBV5-5 and TRBJ2-1, is as follows: DAGVTQSPTHLIKTRGQQVTLRCSPISGHKSVSWYQQVLGQGPQFIFQYYEKEERGRGNFPDRFSARQFPNYSSELNVNALLLGDSALYLCASSFFNPGTSLNEQFFGPGTRLTVL.

The J gene is TRBJ2-4, the V gene TRBV7-2, with D unresolved. The CDR3 has 13 residues. Trimming shortened V by 5 bases and J by 2 bases, and 7 bases separated the two germline ends. Germline CDR1 reads SGHTA; CDR2 reads FQGNSA. This CDR3 reads CASSPYTKNIQYF. In nucleotides, the CDR3 is TGTGCCAGCAGCCCCTATACCAAAAACATTCAGTACTTC.

This rearrangement joins TRBV27 to TRBJ2-7; D unresolved. The V and J ends lost 3 bases and 6 bases respectively, with 6 bases between them. The CDR3 runs to 11 residues. Germline-derived CDR1 and CDR2 are MNHEY and SMNVEV (reference sequence). DNA of the CDR3: TGTGCCAGCAGTTTTTTGAGCGAGCAGTACTTC. This translates into CASSFLSEQYF.

The chain combines TRBV30 with TRBJ1-6, with a tentative D call TRBD1 (5 bases). Trimming took 4 bases from V and 4 from J, leaving 14 bases between them. Germline CDR1 GTSNPN, CDR2 SVGIG (reference sequence). The CDR3 covers 15 residues. Here the CDR3 DNA reads TGTGCCTGGACCTTGGAGGGGAAATATAATTCACCCCTCCACTTT. Protein product: CAWTLEGKYNSPLHF. Complete variable domain (other parts from reference TRBV30 and TRBJ1-6): SQTIHQWPATLVQPVGSPLSLECTVEGTSNPNLYWYRQAAGRGLQLLFYSVGIGQISSEVPQNLSASRPQDRQFILSSKKLLLSDSGFYLCAWTLEGKYNSPLHFGNGTRLTVT.

This clone was seen just once. The chain employs TRBV7-8 and TRBJ1-1, with 7 positions matching TRBD1. Germline lookup yields CDR1 SGHVS and CDR2 FQNEAQ. This CDR3 comprises 14 residues. J gave up 4 bases and V 5 bases, and 7 bases lay outside the gene matches. Written as DNA, the CDR3 is TGTGCCAGCAGCCGAACAGGGGACAGCACTGAAGCTTTCTTT. Translation: CASSRTGDSTEAFF.

This clone was detected only a few times. The J gene is TRBJ2-5, the V gene TRBV6-5, with 10 bases identical to TRBD2. This CDR3 spans 14 amino acids. The V segment lost 6 bases and the J segment 6 bases; nucleotides outside the gene matches: 7. Per the germline V gene, CDR1 is MNHEY and CDR2 is SVGAGI. CDR3 nucleotide sequence: TGTGCCAGCAGGCCCCTTAGCGGGAGGAAGACCCAGTACTTC. Residues: CASRPLSGRKTQYF.

This rearrangement joins TRBV6-2 or TRBV6-3 to TRBJ2-7; 7 bases are shared with TRBD2. CDR3 length: 14 amino acids. With V trimmed by 3 bases and J by 2 bases, 4 bases remained unmatched. The germline gives CDR1 MNHEY, CDR2 SVGEGT. CDR3 nucleotide sequence: TGTGCCAGCAGTTATGCCACTAGCGCCTACGAGCAGTACGTC. Protein product: CASSYATSAYEQYV.

In DNA, the CDR3 is TGCGCCAGCAGCTTAGGGGCCGGTAATGAAAAACTGTTTTTT. Translated: CASSLGAGNEKLFF. The V gene is TRBV5-1, the J gene TRBJ1-4, with a tentative D call TRBD1 (5 bases). CDR3 length equals 14 residues. CDR1 is SGHRS, CDR2 YFSETQ, per germline. Between the trimmed V and J ends, which lost 2 bases and 4 bases, there was a span of 9 bases.

The CDR3 nucleotides are TGCGCCAGCAGCCCGGGACAGACCGGAAACACCATATATTTT. The encoded protein is CASSPGQTGNTIYF. The rearrangement joins TRBV5-1 to TRBJ1-3; 7 nucleotides align to TRBD1. CDR3 size: 14 residues. Germline CDR1 is SGHRS and CDR2 is YFSETQ. Unmatched junction bases numbered 5, after V lost 4 bases and J lost 4 bases.

This clone was observed at least ten times. This rearrangement joins TRBV13 to TRBJ1-1, with 9 bases that match TRBD1. From germline, CDR1 is PRHDT and CDR2 FYEKMQ (reference sequence). The CDR3 is 16 amino acids. V trimming: 0 bases; J trimming: 5 bases; junction bases outside the gene matches: 7. The CDR3 is CASSLGRRQGETEAFF. CDR3 sequence (DNA): TGTGCCAGCAGCTTAGGCCGAAGACAGGGGGAAACTGAAGCTTTCTTT.

The CDR3 is CASSIAGEEDTQYF. CDR3 DNA sequence: TGTGCCAGCAGTATAGCGGGGGAGGAAGATACGCAGTATTTT. This chain connects TRBV6-5 to TRBJ2-3; 9 nucleotides line up with TRBD2. CDR3 length: 14 residues. Trimming took 5 bases from V and 5 from J; bases not matched to a gene: 5. Germline assignment: CDR1 MNHEY and CDR2 SVGAGI.

This sequence joins TRBV15 and TRBJ2-3; 7 nucleotides line up with TRBD1. The CDR3 runs 15 residues. J lost 3 bases, V lost 1 base, and 4 bases had no gene match. Germline assignment: CDR1 LNHNV and CDR2 YYDKDF (reference sequence). CDR3: CATSRVLQGTDTQYF. In DNA, the CDR3 is TGTGCCACCAGCAGAGTACTACAGGGGACAGATACGCAGTATTTT.

The chain employs TRBV7-2 and TRBJ2-3; 9 bases agree with TRBD1. The trim removed 7 bases at V and 1 base at J, leaving 3 bases unmatched. From germline, CDR1 is SGHTA and CDR2 FQGNSA. This CDR3 is built from 14 residues. The CDR3 nucleotides are TGTGCCAGCACCCGGGACAGGGGCACAGATACGCAGTATTTT. Its protein is CASTRDRGTDTQYF. The variable domain in full, with the rest retrieved from reference TRBV7-2 and TRBJ2-3, is GAGVSQSPSNKVTEKGKDVELRCDPISGHTALYWYRQSLGQGLEFLIYFQGNSAPDKSGLPSDRFSAERTGGSVSTLTIQRTQQEDSAVYLCASTRDRGTDTQYFGPGTRLTVL.

This clone was detected only once. The V and J genes are TRBV19 and TRBJ2-5, with D perhaps matching TRBD2 (6 bases). Trimming pared 5 bases from V and 5 bases from J, leaving 15 bases between. Germline V gene sequence: CDR1 LNHDA, CDR2 SQIVND (reference sequence). CDR3 size: 14 residues. In DNA form, the CDR3 reads TGTGCCAGTAGTGTAGGGATGGGGAGGGAGACCCAGTACTTC. This translates into CASSVGMGRETQYF.

This rearrangement joins TRBV4-1 to TRBJ1-2; D is possibly TRBD1 (6 bases). The CDR3 loop spans 16 amino acids. V shed 4 bases and J shed 3 bases, with 18 bases lying between them. Looked up from germline, CDR1 is MGHRA and CDR2 is YSYEKL. CDR3 sequence reads: CASSRLQGEGDYGYTF. CDR3 DNA sequence: TGCGCCAGCAGCCGTTTACAGGGCGAGGGGGACTATGGCTACACCTTC.

The V call is TRBV5-1, the J call TRBJ1-3; 7 positions match TRBD1. From germline, CDR1 is SGHRS and CDR2 YFSETQ. With 4 bases clipped from V and 0 bases from J, the junction kept 4 bases outside the gene matches. The CDR3 runs 15 residues. CDR3 residues: CASSGGDSSGNTIYF. The CDR3 nucleotides are TGCGCCAGCAGCGGTGGGGACAGCTCTGGAAACACCATATATTTT.

V is TRBV5-1 and J is TRBJ1-1; D gene ambiguous. Germline CDR1 reads SGHRS; CDR2 reads YFSETQ. The V end was cut by 4 bases, the J end by 3 bases, with 13 bases between. The CDR3 runs to 14 residues. Here the CDR3 reads CASSAWTGDTEAFF. The CDR3 nucleotides are TGCGCCAGCAGCGCCTGGACTGGGGACACTGAAGCTTTCTTT.

The rearrangement uses TRBV6-5 and TRBJ1-4; weak D call: TRBD1 (5 bases). This CDR3 is built from 14 residues. The germline gives CDR1 MNHEY, CDR2 SVGAGI. V gave up 6 bases and J gave up 4 bases, with 12 bases separating them. DNA for the CDR3: TGTGCCAGCAGCCGGGGACTCGGTAATGAAAAACTGTTTTTT. This translates into CASSRGLGNEKLFF.

The chain recombines TRBV18 with TRBJ2-5; D is unresolved. Per germline, CDR1 KGHSH and CDR2 LQKENI. The CDR3 length is 13 residues. Between the trimmed V and J ends, which lost 4 bases and 1 base, there was a span of 7 bases. The CDR3 DNA follows: TGTGCCAGCTCACTGGGCAGCCAAGAGACCCAGTACTTC. Encoded protein: CASSLGSQETQYF. The full variable domain, with the rest looked up from reference TRBV18 and TRBJ2-5, is NAGVMQNPRHLVRRRGQEARLRCSPMKGHSHVYWYRQLPEEGLKFMVYLQKENIIDESGMPKERFSAEFPKEGPSILRIQQVVRGDSAAYFCASSLGSQETQYFGPGTRLLVL.

The gene calls are TRBV28 and TRBJ2-1, with 9 bases fitting TRBD1. The CDR3 loop spans 16 amino acids. V trimming: 1 base; J trimming: 4 bases; junction bases outside the gene matches: 5. Per germline, CDR1 MDHEN and CDR2 SYDVKM. CDR3 nucleotide sequence: TGTGCCAGCAGTTTATTAGGGACAGGGTGGTACAATGAGCAGTTCTTC. Translated: CASSLLGTGWYNEQFF. Combining the CDR3 with reference TRBV28 and TRBJ2-1 gives the whole variable domain DVKVTQSSRYLVKRTGEKVFLECVQDMDHENMFWYRQDPGLGLRLIYFSYDVKMKEKGDIPEGYSVSREKKERFSLILESASTNQTSMYLCASSLLGTGWYNEQFFGPGTRLTVL.

This rearrangement joins TRBV19 to TRBJ1-4; 10 positions agree with TRBD1. Germline V CDR1 and CDR2: LNHDA, SQIVND (reference sequence). The CDR3 length is 15 residues. The V segment lost 9 bases and the J segment 8 bases; nucleotides outside the gene matches: 12. The CDR3 sequence: CASRDRGRSWEKLFF. Here the CDR3 DNA reads TGTGCCAGCCGGGACAGGGGAAGGTCGTGGGAAAAACTGTTTTTT.